This T cell receptor beta chain was profiled in a study of beta chain features in type 1 diabetes. Staining for CD45RO/CCR7/CD25/CD127/CD95/CD27 allowed sorting of CD4+ naive, central memory, regulatory and stem cell-like memory cells. Of the isolated RNA, all was reverse transcribed, and so the sequenced material was expressed TCRB transcripts. Only in-frame clones appear in the TCRdb table, and some are missing; sequencing was by immunoSEQ multiplex PCR. The data contain 400,000 to 550,000 clones, approximately 10% of them singletons. The CDR3 extends over 13 amino acids. Germline V lookup: CDR1 SGHRS, CDR2 YFSETQ. Trimming left V 0 bases short and J 2 bases short, with 5 bases between.

The sample consisted of naive CD4+ T cells from blood. The chain carries TRBV5-1 and TRBJ2-5; unclear D gene. This sequence originates from a woman aged 18-30 years in good health. This CDR3 reads CASSLVAQETQYF. The CDR3 DNA reads as TGCGCCAGCAGCTTGGTGGCACAAGAGACCCAGTACTTC.